Shown below are 11 T cell receptor beta chains from a single sample sequenced in a study of T cell clusters in autoimmune cytopenias. TRB rearrangements were amplified by touch-down multiplex PCR with mixed TRB-A/B primers. After re-calling the multiplex PCR reads, TCRdb lists one entry per CDR3 protein, DNA absent. This listing includes 11,000 or so distinct CDR3 sequences. TRB was amplified from around 250 ng of peripheral blood genomic DNA per sample. This sample also appeared in a second study, on T cell repertoires in aging, cancer and after chemotherapy.

Sequenced material: peripheral blood. The receptors originated from a human donor in good health.

The chain combines TRBV12-3 or TRBV12-4 with TRBJ1-5; TCRdb designates TRBD1, a call that cannot be tested without DNA. The CDR3 length is 16 residues. The CDR3 sequence: CASSRTGVAGNQPQHF.

J is TRBJ2-2 and V is TRBV27; TCRdb lists TRBD2, though no DNA is available to test this call. The CDR3 runs 19 residues. Germline CDR1 reads MNHEY; CDR2 reads SMNVEV (reference sequence). The CDR3 region is CASSPRLAGEIINTGELFF.

This chain links TRBV13 with TRBJ1-3; checking the TCRdb D call of TRBD1 is not possible without DNA. This CDR3 is 20 amino acids long. Germline values: CDR1 PRHDT, CDR2 FYEKMQ (reference sequence). CDR3 in amino acids: CASSTRGRDRGEDSGNTIYF.

This CDR3 is CASSLHRTGQSPLHF. The chain carries TRBV6-5 and TRBJ1-6; TCRdb lists TRBD1, though no DNA is available to test this call. Germline CDR1 is MNHEY and CDR2 is SVGAGI. The CDR3 contains 15 residues.

Judged by frequency, this clonotype is medium-sized. The chain joins TRBV6-6 to TRBJ1-4. The CDR3 is 11 amino acids. The germline V gene encodes CDR1 MNHNY and CDR2 SVGAGI (reference sequence). The CDR3 here is CASRGGEKLFF.

The genes are TRBV7-2 and TRBJ2-3; TCRdb designates TRBD1, a call that cannot be tested without DNA. There are 14 residues in the CDR3. Germline CDR1 is SGHTA and CDR2 is FQGNSA. The chain's CDR3 is CASSLGTGADTQYF.

This clonotype registers medium-sized by frequency. CDR3 sequence reads: CSVESSRPGKGYGYTF. The rearrangement uses TRBV29-1 and TRBJ1-2. Germline loops: CDR1 SQVTM, CDR2 ANQGSEA. The CDR3 has 16 residues.

Frequency places this clonotype as medium-sized. The chain has TRBV15 and TRBJ2-1; with no DNA, the TCRdb D assignment of TRBD1 cannot be verified. Germline V lookup: CDR1 LNHNV, CDR2 YYDKDF (reference sequence). CDR3 length: 14 amino acids. The CDR3 loop is CATSSPEGFDEQFF.

The chain links TRBV7-4 to TRBJ1-5; the TCRdb D gene call, TRBD1, has no DNA to confirm it. This CDR3 has 14 amino acids. The germline CDR1 and CDR2 sequences are SGHVT and SQSDAQ. CDR3 in amino acids: CASSGPGAHQPQHF.

The V call is TRBV6-5, the J call TRBJ1-2; TCRdb's D gene call, TRBD1, goes unchecked for lack of DNA. CDR1 is MNHEY, CDR2 SVGAGI, per germline. The CDR3 length is 15 residues. The CDR3 protein is CASRETGGPNYGYTF.

This clonotype is medium-sized by frequency. The chain recombines TRBV19 with TRBJ1-5; TCRdb picks TRBD1, but there is no DNA to check that call. CDR1 LNHDA and CDR2 SQIVND come from the germline V gene (reference sequence). The CDR3 is 15 residues long. The CDR3 loop is CASRTSTGVIQPQHF.